A selection of T cell receptor beta chains follows, all from one sample in a study of T-cell memory formation after mild COVID-19. MiXCR, run by TCRdb on the 5' RACE reads, gives a single entry per CDR3 protein. The repertoire holds over 10,000 distinct CDR3 sequences, 16% seen once, with less than 75% in the top ten. The source material was PBMCs or a T cell subset sorted from them (not recorded which). All receptors come from a young man who had mild COVID-19 (a few samples of this study predate the infection). Cell type and time point are not known. Both conserved end residues are part of each CDR3. Some rows mark clone size as missing; the rest say once, few, many or name a class of expanded clone.

clone_size: many; cdr3_length: 18; v_call: TRBV4-3; cdr3_aa: CASSQDTSRVGPSYEQYF
clone_size: .; cdr3_length: 17; v_call: TRBV28; cdr3_aa: CASSFWGLSGGQETQYF
clone_size: few; cdr3_length: 14; v_call: TRBV27; cdr3_aa: CASSFLGGETEAFF
clone_size: many; cdr3_length: 13; v_call: TRBV27; cdr3_aa: CASTGQFNTEAFF
clone_size: .; cdr3_length: 13; v_call: TRBV6-2/TRBV6-3; cdr3_aa: CASSYSSTDTQYF
clone_size: many; cdr3_length: 14; v_call: TRBV25-1; cdr3_aa: CASSDRGHTGELFF
clone_size: .; cdr3_length: 15; v_call: TRBV20-1; cdr3_aa: CSARDETGGDYGYTF
clone_size: .; cdr3_length: 17; v_call: TRBV6-2/TRBV6-3; cdr3_aa: CASSYLGGGGRLDTQYF
clone_size: few; cdr3_length: 16; v_call: TRBV6-1; cdr3_aa: CASSDLLSGRSYGYTF
clone_size: .; cdr3_length: 14; v_call: TRBV20-1; cdr3_aa: CSATDTGPYETQYF
clone_size: few; cdr3_length: 15; v_call: TRBV10-3; cdr3_aa: CAIHRTGLDTGELFF
clone_size: .; cdr3_length: 12; v_call: TRBV28; cdr3_aa: CASTTLNTEAFF
clone_size: .; cdr3_length: 14; v_call: TRBV18; cdr3_aa: CASSPERSHYGYTF
clone_size: many; cdr3_length: 14; v_call: TRBV19; cdr3_aa: CASSILGALDTQYF
clone_size: .; cdr3_length: 16; v_call: TRBV7-2; cdr3_aa: CASSVSGGEATYGYTF
clone_size: few; cdr3_length: 12; v_call: TRBV12-3/TRBV12-4; cdr3_aa: CASNEGANVLTF
clone_size: few; cdr3_length: 14; v_call: TRBV27; cdr3_aa: CASRILGPTDTQYF
clone_size: many; cdr3_length: 15; v_call: TRBV6-2/TRBV6-3; cdr3_aa: CASRWDVGSNQPQHF
clone_size: many; cdr3_length: 15; v_call: TRBV7-2; cdr3_aa: CASILLAGVGKTQYF
clone_size: many; cdr3_length: 14; v_call: TRBV6-5; cdr3_aa: CASSYSGGPETQYF
clone_size: .; cdr3_length: 15; v_call: TRBV25-1; cdr3_aa: CASSEHGQGFHEQYF
clone_size: .; cdr3_length: 16; v_call: TRBV11-2; cdr3_aa: CASSRGPSLLGEKLFF
clone_size: .; cdr3_length: 16; v_call: TRBV6-5; cdr3_aa: CASSYSSWDSDTEAFF
clone_size: few; cdr3_length: 16; v_call: TRBV7-2; cdr3_aa: CASRRNRGRATGELFF
clone_size: few; cdr3_length: 15; v_call: TRBV3-1; cdr3_aa: CASSQTETGEEKLFF
clone_size: many; cdr3_length: 15; v_call: TRBV12-3/TRBV12-4; cdr3_aa: CASRLAARFGETQYF
clone_size: .; cdr3_length: 16; v_call: TRBV15; cdr3_aa: CATSRDGEISNQPQHF
clone_size: .; cdr3_length: 13; v_call: TRBV12-3/TRBV12-4; cdr3_aa: CASKDRFDTEAFF
clone_size: many; cdr3_length: 14; v_call: TRBV9; cdr3_aa: CASSVAGTKETQYF
clone_size: .; cdr3_length: 13; v_call: TRBV27; cdr3_aa: CASSRQGAETQYF
clone_size: many; cdr3_length: 15; v_call: TRBV15; cdr3_aa: CATSPSWGGGETQYF
clone_size: few; cdr3_length: 14; v_call: TRBV5-4; cdr3_aa: CASSQDRGFYEQYF
clone_size: many; cdr3_length: 15; v_call: TRBV11-2; cdr3_aa: CASSNPGVDNTEAFF
clone_size: many; cdr3_length: 12; v_call: TRBV10-1; cdr3_aa: CASSDWGFEQFF
clone_size: many; cdr3_length: 15; v_call: TRBV6-5; cdr3_aa: CASSYPAGGSDEQFF
clone_size: many; cdr3_length: 14; v_call: TRBV5-8; cdr3_aa: CASSLKFGANVLTF
clone_size: many; cdr3_length: 18; v_call: TRBV4-1; cdr3_aa: CASSHRGGKGPFFVEQFF
clone_size: many; cdr3_length: 14; v_call: TRBV12-3/TRBV12-4; cdr3_aa: CASSAGGNGYGYTF
clone_size: .; cdr3_length: 15; v_call: TRBV12-5; cdr3_aa: CASGLGGGNTGELFF
clone_size: .; cdr3_length: 15; v_call: TRBV4-1; cdr3_aa: CASSQEPGVSYEQYF
clone_size: .; cdr3_length: 15; v_call: TRBV4-2; cdr3_aa: CASSQELDAGDTQYF
clone_size: few; cdr3_length: 12; v_call: TRBV5-1; cdr3_aa: CASRTGNTEAFF
clone_size: many; cdr3_length: 17; v_call: TRBV10-2; cdr3_aa: CASSDLGRGTNTGELFF
clone_size: many; cdr3_length: 14; v_call: TRBV24-1; cdr3_aa: CAIPPSGFSNEQFF
clone_size: .; cdr3_length: 14; v_call: TRBV7-4; cdr3_aa: CASSPGTPGGELFF
clone_size: few; cdr3_length: 14; v_call: TRBV2; cdr3_aa: CASSGGGGGSPLHF
clone_size: many; cdr3_length: 13; v_call: TRBV7-9; cdr3_aa: CASTHSSGTRKHF
clone_size: .; cdr3_length: 17; v_call: TRBV4-3; cdr3_aa: CASSQDFGRGLSYEQYF
clone_size: few; cdr3_length: 15; v_call: TRBV20-1; cdr3_aa: CSARDPTGWAQPQHF
clone_size: many; cdr3_length: 15; v_call: TRBV7-8; cdr3_aa: CASSIRFATNEKLFF
clone_size: few; cdr3_length: 16; v_call: TRBV6-5; cdr3_aa: CASSPPSGRRGYGYTF
clone_size: .; cdr3_length: 14; v_call: TRBV19; cdr3_aa: CASRPWGQVNGAFF
clone_size: many; cdr3_length: 14; v_call: TRBV20-1; cdr3_aa: CRGADSALDTEAFF
clone_size: once; cdr3_length: 16; v_call: TRBV4-2; cdr3_aa: CASSPYSGRDTGELFF
clone_size: few; cdr3_length: 17; v_call: TRBV15; cdr3_aa: CATSRDFPGYSNQPQHF
clone_size: .; cdr3_length: 15; v_call: TRBV20-1; cdr3_aa: CSARAAGPLENEQFF
clone_size: .; cdr3_length: 12; v_call: TRBV12-3/TRBV12-4; cdr3_aa: CASRDRENGYTF
clone_size: .; cdr3_length: 12; v_call: TRBV20-1; cdr3_aa: CSARLVSETQYF
clone_size: many; cdr3_length: 14; v_call: TRBV5-1; cdr3_aa: CASSLGPVDQPQHF
clone_size: few; cdr3_length: 16; v_call: TRBV9; cdr3_aa: CASSPTDERVVYGYTF